The source of this T cell receptor (beta chain) is a study of blood T cells in healthy people across ages. This clonotype was counted ten times or more. The authors ran a second PCR of about 6 to 12 cycles using a sample-barcoded 5' primer and a J-beta primer mix. TCRdb reprocessed the 5' RACE reads via MiXCR and lists one record per CDR3 protein. The data show 550,000 to 650,000 distinct CDR3 sequences, approximately 30% seen once. The receptor was isolated from an elderly woman in good health. Sequencing was carried out using blood.

The CDR3 loop reads CASSLGQGGPLHF. The CDR3 DNA is TGCGCCAGCAGCCTCGGACAGGGCGGACCCCTCCACTTT. V and J are TRBV5-1 and TRBJ1-6, with TRBD1 identical over 8 bases. After removal of 4 bases from V and 12 bases from J, the junction contained 6 bases not matched to a gene. Germline-derived CDR1 and CDR2 are SGHRS and YFSETQ. The CDR3 runs 13 residues. Combining the CDR3 with reference TRBV5-1 and TRBJ1-6 gives the whole variable domain KAGVTQTPRYLIKTRGQQVTLSCSPISGHRSVSWYQQTPGQGLQFLFEYFSETQRNKGNFPGRFSGRQFSNSRSEMNVSTLELGDSALYLCASSLGQGGPLHFGNGTRLTVT.